This T cell receptor (beta chain) was profiled in a study of T cells in Graves' hyperthyroidism and ophthalmopathy (dated by TCRdb to between 2019 and 2020). Background for the entire study: Peripheral blood samples were taken at the time of initial diagnosis, prior to any treatment. To identify distinguishing TCR V-J signatures, a discovery cohort of some 99 patients was used, comprising some 43 with Graves' ophthalmopathy and some 60 with stable Graves' hyperthyroidism. Whether ophthalmopathy could be predicted prospectively was tested in an independent validation cohort made up of some 20 hyperthyroidism patients plus 17 patients who later progressed to ophthalmopathy. The 80 to 100 discovery patients were randomly divided into training and test sets at a 7:3 ratio. Thyroid tissue and blood T-cell repertoires from several Graves' hyperthyroidism patients were also compared in the study. Once sampling was done, hyperthyroidism patients were given methimazole at a starting dose of 30 mg daily, whereas ophthalmopathy patients were given high-dose intravenous methylprednisolone. The paper describes TCR Vbeta CDR3 sequencing of around 130 peripheral blood samples, made up of roughly 45 ophthalmopathy patients, approximately 73 hyperthyroidism patients and 17 progressor patients. Here is what the overall study found, with its caveats: A model built on a 13 V-J signature distinguished ophthalmopathy from stable hyperthyroidism, reaching about 89% sensitivity and under 84% specificity in cross-validation and 80%/75% in testing. Blood samples also contained most of the expanded thyroid clonotypes (frequency above 0.001), which suggests that blood repertoires may reflect thyroid immune responses. During validation, the model predicted progression to ophthalmopathy a median of approximately 7 months ahead of onset, with almost 71% sensitivity and around 72% specificity. Sample size was not statistically predetermined, and blinding of investigators to group allocation was not performed.

A patient counted as having stable Graves' hyperthyroidism if no progression to ophthalmopathy occurred over 18 months of follow-up. Hyperthyroidism patients were newly diagnosed, had a disease duration of under 2 months, and were aged 18 to 65 years. Exclusion was applied to patients with uncontrolled infections, other autoimmune diseases, pregnancy or lactation. Diagnoses were established on the basis of clinical symptoms, serum thyroxine and TRAb, thyroid ultrasound, and orbital computed tomography. Ficoll-Paque density gradient centrifugation was used to isolate PBMCs from around 10 ml of fresh peripheral blood. Total RNA was extracted using Trizol reagent, and RNA quality was assessed on an Agilent 2100 Bioanalyzer. Regarding this clonotype: The clone's antigen remains unknown. Base qualities are not recorded, but no much larger clone differs from it by a single base.

From its cysteine to its phenylalanine, the CDR3 spans 14 amino acids. Left in the record is the CDR3 DNA by itself, 42 bases read in frame from the first base. The germline ends are 15 bases apart after V is trimmed by 8 bases and J by 4 bases. In the germline V gene, CDR1 corresponds to MNHEY and CDR2 to SVGEGT. The TCR beta CDR3 regions were amplified from RNA transcripts. For the first round of RT-PCR on the TCR CDR3, the HTBI primer set was used together with the Qiagen OneStep RT-PCR kit. The libraries were constructed in a second round of multiplex PCR and then size-selected and purified. Paired-end sequencing of the libraries was performed with 100 bp reads on an Illumina HiSeq2000. Turning to the authors' computational methods: SOAPnuke was used to process the raw data, throwing out any read that contained adapters or uncalled bases, had a mean Phred below 15, or lacked an exact constant-primer or identifier match. COPE v1.2.5 was used to merge the high-quality paired reads, and each unique nucleotide sequence was defined as a clonotype. MiTCR v1.1 was used to align the clonotypes against IMGT TRBV, TRBD and TRBJ reference segments. Only V-J combinations with frequency above 0.0001, covering about 99% of repertoires, were analysed. The TCS score was defined as the ratio of F50 (clonal expansion) to E x V (chaos), calculated using BLOSUM62-based TCRdist between CDR3 peptides within each V-J. Welch's t-statistics and random forest reduced 500 to 650 V-J features to 10 to 15, which were used in a naive Bayes classifier (R e1071). The similarity between thyroid and blood repertoires was quantified using the Morisita-Horn index. TCRdb redid the processing of the public reads, applying fastp at Q25 and MiXCR, and retained in-frame beta chains. CDR3 protein sequences are deduplicated, and each keeps its most common genes and DNA. TCRdb, not the original authors, processed these V and J calls. This sample comprises roughly 710,000 distinct CDR3 sequences, about 35% of them detected only once. The ten largest clonotypes hold around 29% of the sample.

This TCR derives from a woman between 40 and 55 years old with Graves' hyperthyroidism. Recombination joined TRBV6-2 or TRBV6-3 with TRBJ1-5; the D gene is not confidently resolved. The sequenced material came from blood. The DNA sequence is TGTGCCAGCGGGTACTTAGGCCTGAATCAGCCCCAGCATTTT. This codes for CASGYLGLNQPQHF.